The entry that follows covers one TCR beta chain sequence. The sample originates from a study of Ad26.COV2.S vaccination and SARS-CoV-2 variants. The germline CDR1 and CDR2 sequences are MNHEY and SMNVEV (reference sequence). V was pared by 6 bases and J by 2 bases, with 7 bases of the junction left unmatched. The CDR3 runs to 15 residues. Using immunoSEQ multiplex PCR, the repertoire was profiled, and TCRdb retains in-frame clones only, with some absent. The table has approximately 280,000 clones, 87% seen once. Noted treatment: roughly 20 received Ad26.COV2.S at low or high dose, single or two shots; about five received placebo; per-sample allocation not given. Sampling was done on day 63 after the first vaccine or placebo injection.

The J gene is TRBJ2-1, the V gene TRBV27; TRBD1 matches at 7 bases. Sequencing used peripheral blood, obtained in a trial of Ad26.COV2.S vaccine versus placebo. This clonotype was sampled from a person between 18 and 65 years old who received the Ad26.COV2.S COVID-19 vaccine or a placebo. This CDR3 is CASSLTGTAYNEQFF. The DNA for the CDR3 is TGTGCCAGCAGCTTGACCGGGACAGCCTACAATGAGCAGTTCTTC.